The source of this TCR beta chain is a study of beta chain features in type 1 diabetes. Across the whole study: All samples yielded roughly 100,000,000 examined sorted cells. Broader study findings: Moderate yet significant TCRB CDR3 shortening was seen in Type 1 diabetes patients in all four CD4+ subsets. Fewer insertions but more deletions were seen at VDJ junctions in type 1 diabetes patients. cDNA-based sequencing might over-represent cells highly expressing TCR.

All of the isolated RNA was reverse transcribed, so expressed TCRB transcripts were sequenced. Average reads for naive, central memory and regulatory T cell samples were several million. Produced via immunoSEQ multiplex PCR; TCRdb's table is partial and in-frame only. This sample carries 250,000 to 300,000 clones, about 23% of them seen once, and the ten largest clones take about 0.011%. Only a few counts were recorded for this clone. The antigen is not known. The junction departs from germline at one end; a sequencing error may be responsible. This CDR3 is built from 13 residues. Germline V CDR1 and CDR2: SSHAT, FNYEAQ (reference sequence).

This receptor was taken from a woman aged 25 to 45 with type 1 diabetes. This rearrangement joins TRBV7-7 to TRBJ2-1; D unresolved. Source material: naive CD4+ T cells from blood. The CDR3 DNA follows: TGTGCTAGCAGCTTAGGCGCGTACAATGAGCAGTTCTTC. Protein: CASSLGAYNEQFF.